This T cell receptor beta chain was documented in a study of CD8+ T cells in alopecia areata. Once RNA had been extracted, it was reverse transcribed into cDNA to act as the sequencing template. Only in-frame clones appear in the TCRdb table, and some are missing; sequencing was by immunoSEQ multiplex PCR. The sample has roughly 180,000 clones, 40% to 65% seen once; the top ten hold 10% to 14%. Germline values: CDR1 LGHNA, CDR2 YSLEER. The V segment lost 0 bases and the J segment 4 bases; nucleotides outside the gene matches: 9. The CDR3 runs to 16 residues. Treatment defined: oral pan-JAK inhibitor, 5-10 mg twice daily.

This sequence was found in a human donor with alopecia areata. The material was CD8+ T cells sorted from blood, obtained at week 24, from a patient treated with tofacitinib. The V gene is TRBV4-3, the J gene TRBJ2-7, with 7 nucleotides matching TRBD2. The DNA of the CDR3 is TGCGCCAGCAGCCAAGATACGGGGGGAGGTTTTTACGAGCAGTACTTC. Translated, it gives CASSQDTGGGFYEQYF.